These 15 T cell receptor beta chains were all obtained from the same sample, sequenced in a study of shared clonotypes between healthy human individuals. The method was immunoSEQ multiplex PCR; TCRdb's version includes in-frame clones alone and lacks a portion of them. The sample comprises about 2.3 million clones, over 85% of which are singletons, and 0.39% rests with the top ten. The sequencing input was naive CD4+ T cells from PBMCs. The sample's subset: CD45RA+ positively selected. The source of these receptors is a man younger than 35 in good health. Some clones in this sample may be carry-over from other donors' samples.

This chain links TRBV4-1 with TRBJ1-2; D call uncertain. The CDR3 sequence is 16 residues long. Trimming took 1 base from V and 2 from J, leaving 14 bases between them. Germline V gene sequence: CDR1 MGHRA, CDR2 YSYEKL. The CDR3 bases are TGCGCCAGCAGCCAAGGGATGCAGTCCCCCAACTATGGCTACACCTTC. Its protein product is CASSQGMQSPNYGYTF.

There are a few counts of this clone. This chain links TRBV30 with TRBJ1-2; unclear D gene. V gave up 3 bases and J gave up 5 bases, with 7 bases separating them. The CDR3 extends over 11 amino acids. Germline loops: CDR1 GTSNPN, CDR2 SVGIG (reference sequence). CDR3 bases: TGTGCCTGGAGGAGCGGGTATGGCTACACCTTC. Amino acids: CAWRSGYGYTF. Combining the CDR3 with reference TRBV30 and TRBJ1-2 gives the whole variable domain SQTIHQWPATLVQPVGSPLSLECTVEGTSNPNLYWYRQAAGRGLQLLFYSVGIGQISSEVPQNLSASRPQDRQFILSSKKLLLSDSGFYLCAWRSGYGYTFGSGTRLTVV.

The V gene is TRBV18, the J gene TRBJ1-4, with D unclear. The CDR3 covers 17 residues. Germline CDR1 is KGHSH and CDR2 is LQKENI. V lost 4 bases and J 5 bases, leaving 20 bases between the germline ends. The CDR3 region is CASSLRLVSYPNEKLFF. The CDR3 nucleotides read TGTGCCAGCTCACTGCGCCTGGTCAGTTACCCCAATGAAAAACTGTTTTTT. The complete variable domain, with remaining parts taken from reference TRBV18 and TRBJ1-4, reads NAGVMQNPRHLVRRRGQEARLRCSPMKGHSHVYWYRQLPEEGLKFMVYLQKENIIDESGMPKERFSAEFPKEGPSILRIQQVVRGDSAAYFCASSLRLVSYPNEKLFFGSGTQLSVL.

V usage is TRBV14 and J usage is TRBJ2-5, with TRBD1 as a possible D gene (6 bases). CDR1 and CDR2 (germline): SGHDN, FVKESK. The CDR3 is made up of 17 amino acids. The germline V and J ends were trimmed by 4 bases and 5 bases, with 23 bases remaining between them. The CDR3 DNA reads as TGTGCCAGCAGCCGCTACAGGGCTAGCTCCTCCAGGGAGACCCAGTACTTC. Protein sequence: CASSRYRASSSRETQYF.

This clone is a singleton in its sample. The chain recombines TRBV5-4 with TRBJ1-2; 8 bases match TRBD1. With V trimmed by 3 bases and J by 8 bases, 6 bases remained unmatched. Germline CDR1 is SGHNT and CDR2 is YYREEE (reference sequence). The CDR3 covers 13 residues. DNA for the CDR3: TGTGCCAGCAGCTGGACAGGGCTGAAGGGCTACACCTTC. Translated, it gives CASSWTGLKGYTF.

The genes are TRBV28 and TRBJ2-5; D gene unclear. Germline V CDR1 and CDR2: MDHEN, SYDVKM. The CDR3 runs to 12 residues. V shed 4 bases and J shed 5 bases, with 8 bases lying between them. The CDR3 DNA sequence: TGTGCCAGCAGTTCCGCTTCGGAGACCCAGTACTTC. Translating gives CASSSASETQYF.

The CDR3 bases are TGTGCCAGCAGCCCCTACAGGGCCACTGAAGCTTTCTTT. Residues: CASSPYRATEAFF. The chain uses TRBV7-3 and TRBJ1-1; maybe TRBD1 (6 bases). V was shortened by 5 bases and J by 4 bases, with 11 bases between the two germline ends. Germline V gene lookup returns CDR1 SGHTA and CDR2 FQGTGA. The CDR3 has 13 amino acids. The full variable domain, its missing parts supplied by reference TRBV7-3 and TRBJ1-1, is GAGVSQTPSNKVTEKGKYVELRCDPISGHTALYWYRQSLGQGPEFLIYFQGTGAADDSGLPNDRFFAVRPEGSVSTLKIQRTERGDSAVYLCASSPYRATEAFFGQGTRLTVV.

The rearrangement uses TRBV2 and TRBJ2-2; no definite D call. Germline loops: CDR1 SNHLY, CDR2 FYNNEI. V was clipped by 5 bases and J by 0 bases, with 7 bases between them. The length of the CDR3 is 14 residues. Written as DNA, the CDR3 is TGTGCCAGCAGTTCAAAATCGAACACCGGGGAGCTGTTTTTT. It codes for CASSSKSNTGELFF. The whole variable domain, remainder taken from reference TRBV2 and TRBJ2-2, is EPEVTQTPSHQVTQMGQEVILRCVPISNHLYFYWYRQILGQKVEFLVSFYNNEISEKSEIFDDQFSVERPDGSNFTLKIRSTKLEDSAMYFCASSSKSNTGELFFGEGSRLTVL.

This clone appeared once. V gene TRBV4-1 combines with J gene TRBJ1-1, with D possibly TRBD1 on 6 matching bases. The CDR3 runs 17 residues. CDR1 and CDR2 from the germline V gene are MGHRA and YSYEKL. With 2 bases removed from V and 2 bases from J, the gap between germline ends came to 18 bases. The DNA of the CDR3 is TGCGCCAGCAGCCAACGCGGCCGGGGGCAGGGTAACACTGAAGCTTTCTTT. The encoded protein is CASSQRGRGQGNTEAFF.

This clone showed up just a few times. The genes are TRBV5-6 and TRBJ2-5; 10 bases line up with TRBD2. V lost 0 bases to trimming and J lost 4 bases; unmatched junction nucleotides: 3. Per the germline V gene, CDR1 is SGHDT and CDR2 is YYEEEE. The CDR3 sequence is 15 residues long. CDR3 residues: CASSLDLAGAETQYF. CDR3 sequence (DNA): TGTGCCAGCAGCTTGGATCTAGCGGGAGCAGAGACCCAGTACTTC. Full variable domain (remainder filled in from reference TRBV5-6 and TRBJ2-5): DAGVTQSPTHLIKTRGQQVTLRCSPKSGHDTVSWYQQALGQGPQFIFQYYEEEERQRGNFPDRFSGHQFPNYSSELNVNALLLGDSALYLCASSLDLAGAETQYFGPGTRLLVL.

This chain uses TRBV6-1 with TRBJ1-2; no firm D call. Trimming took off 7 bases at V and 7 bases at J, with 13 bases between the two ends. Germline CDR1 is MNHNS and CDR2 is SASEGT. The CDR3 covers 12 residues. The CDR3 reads CASNREESGYTF. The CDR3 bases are TGTGCCAGCAACCGGGAGGAGTCTGGCTACACCTTC.

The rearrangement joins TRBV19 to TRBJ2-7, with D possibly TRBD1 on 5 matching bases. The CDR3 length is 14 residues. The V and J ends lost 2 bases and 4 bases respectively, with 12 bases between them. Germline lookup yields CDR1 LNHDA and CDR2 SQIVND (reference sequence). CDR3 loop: CASSITTTGYEQYF. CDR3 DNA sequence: TGTGCCAGTAGTATAACAACTACAGGTTACGAGCAGTACTTC.

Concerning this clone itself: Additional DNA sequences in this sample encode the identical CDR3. CDR3 amino acids: CASSLGAGMNTEAFF. Here the CDR3 DNA reads TGCGCCAGCAGCTTGGGGGCAGGGATGAACACTGAAGCTTTCTTT. The V and J genes are TRBV5-1 and TRBJ1-1, with D maybe TRBD1 (5 bases). Germline CDR1 SGHRS, CDR2 YFSETQ. The length of the CDR3 is 15 residues. Deletions cut 0 bases from V and 0 bases from J, with 9 bases between.

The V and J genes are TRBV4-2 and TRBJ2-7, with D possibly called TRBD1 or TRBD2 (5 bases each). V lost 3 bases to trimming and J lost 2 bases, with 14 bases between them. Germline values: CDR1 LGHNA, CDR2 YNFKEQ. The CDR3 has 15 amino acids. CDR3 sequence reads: CASSHPGPAPYEQYF. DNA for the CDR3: TGTGCCAGCAGCCACCCGGGGCCCGCCCCCTACGAGCAGTACTTC.

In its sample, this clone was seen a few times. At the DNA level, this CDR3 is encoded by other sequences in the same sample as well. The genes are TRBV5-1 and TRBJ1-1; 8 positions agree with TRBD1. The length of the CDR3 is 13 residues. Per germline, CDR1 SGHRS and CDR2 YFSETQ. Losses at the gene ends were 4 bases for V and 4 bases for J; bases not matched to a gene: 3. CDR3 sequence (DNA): TGCGCCAGCAGCGTACAGGGGGGCACTGAAGCTTTCTTT. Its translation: CASSVQGGTEAFF.